Listed below are T cell receptor beta chains from one sample, sequenced in a study of cytomegalovirus exposure and HLA in healthy donors. Produced via immunoSEQ multiplex PCR; TCRdb's table is partial and in-frame only. The table shows around 260,000 clones, with less than 95% occurring only once. Sequencing was done on a sample of PBMCs. The receptors were sampled from a woman aged 25 to 39 in good health and CMV-seronegative. Both conserved end residues are part of each CDR3. D genes are given only for firm matches. Rows give clone size only sometimes, using once, few, many, or a class for an expanded clone.

CDR3 DNA,CDR3 protein,D gene,J gene,V gene,clone size
TGTGCCAGCAGCCAGCTACAGGGTGGCACTGAAGCTTTCTTT,CASSQLQGGTEAFF,NA,TRBJ1-1,TRBV14,few
TGTGCCAGCAGTTGGGACATGAACACTGAAGCTTTCTTT,CASSWDMNTEAFF,NA,TRBJ1-1,TRBV6-6,NA
TGTGCCAGCAGTTTGGGGCAGGACAATGAGCAGTTCTTC,CASSLGQDNEQFF,NA,TRBJ2-1,TRBV27,NA
TGTGCCAGCAGTTTAAGGACTAGCGGGAGAGATATCTCTGGGGCCAACGTCCTGACTTTC,CASSLRTSGRDISGANVLTF,TRBD2,TRBJ2-6,TRBV27,NA
TGTGCCAGCAGGACCCTGGACGAGCCGAGTCCTTTT,CASRTLDEPSPF,NA,TRBJ2-3,TRBV27,NA
TGTGCCAGCAACCCATCGACAGGGTCCCACTATGGCTACACCTTC,CASNPSTGSHYGYTF,TRBD1,TRBJ1-2,TRBV28,once
TGTGCCAGCAGTCGCAACAGGGAGACTAATGAAAAACTGTTTTTT,CASSRNRETNEKLFF,NA,TRBJ1-4,TRBV28,NA
TGTGCCAGCAGCCCAAGGGATCTAGCGGGAGTCGCGAACACCGGGGAGCTGTTTTTT,CASSPRDLAGVANTGELFF,TRBD2,TRBJ2-2,TRBV9,NA
TGTGCCAGCAGCCTTCCGACAGGGAGAACCTACGAGCAGTACTTC,CASSLPTGRTYEQYF,TRBD1,TRBJ2-7,TRBV28,NA
TGTGCGGTGGGGTTGGGTGACTTC,CAVGLGDF,NA,TRBJ1-2,TRBV30,NA
TGTGCCAGCAGTGCCCAAGGGGACTCCTACGAGCAGTACTTC,CASSAQGDSYEQYF,NA,TRBJ2-7,TRBV27,NA
TGCAGCGTGCCGGGACGGAACCGCTACGAGCAGTACTTC,CSVPGRNRYEQYF,NA,TRBJ2-7,TRBV29-1,NA
TGTGCCACCAGCAGAGATAATCGGGCCGTCGTCTATGGCTACACCTTC,CATSRDNRAVVYGYTF,NA,TRBJ1-2,TRBV15,NA
TGCGCCAGCAGCCCGGAGCAGTACTTC,CASSPEQYF,NA,TRBJ2-7,TRBV4-3,NA
TGTGCCAGCAGCGGGGGTAGCACCGGGGAGCTGTTTTTT,CASSGGSTGELFF,NA,TRBJ2-2,TRBV5-4,NA
TGTGCCAGCAGCTTTGGGCGGCATGGGACAGATACGCAGTATTTT,CASSFGRHGTDTQYF,NA,TRBJ2-3,TRBV11-2,NA
TGTGCCAGCAGTTCCCCGGGACGGGGACCTAACTATGGCTACACCTTC,CASSSPGRGPNYGYTF,NA,TRBJ1-2,TRBV6-5,NA
TGTGCCAGCAGCGTAGATTCAGCGCTACTCCAAGAGACCCAGTACTTC,CASSVDSALLQETQYF,NA,TRBJ2-5,TRBV9,NA
TGCGCCAGCAGGGGCGGGACAGGGACCGGGGAGCTGTTTTTT,CASRGGTGTGELFF,TRBD1,TRBJ2-2,TRBV10-2,NA
TGTGCCAGCTCACCACCCGGGACAGGGGTACAATACGAGCAGTACTTC,CASSPPGTGVQYEQYF,TRBD1,TRBJ2-7,TRBV18,NA
TGTGCCAGCAGTCTTACAGGGGGCTACACCGGGGAGCTGTTTTTT,CASSLTGGYTGELFF,TRBD1,TRBJ2-2,TRBV27,NA
TGCGCCAGCAGCCAAGAGGGACACACCTACGAGCAGTACTTC,CASSQEGHTYEQYF,NA,TRBJ2-7,TRBV4-3,NA
TGTGCCAGCAGCGGCGGGCCCTTGGGGTCCGGGGAGCTGTTTTTT,CASSGGPLGSGELFF,NA,TRBJ2-2,TRBV7-3,NA
TGTGCCACCAGCCGAAGGGACAGGGGCGAGACCCAGTACTTC,CATSRRDRGETQYF,TRBD1,TRBJ2-5,TRBV15,NA
TGTGCCAGCAGTTTACGGCAGGGTGGTTACGAGCAGTACTTC,CASSLRQGGYEQYF,NA,TRBJ2-7,TRBV28,NA
TGTGCCAGCAGCCAGCTAGCGGGACTCTTCTACGAGCAGTACTTC,CASSQLAGLFYEQYF,TRBD2,TRBJ2-7,TRBV4-2,NA
TGTGCCAGCAGTACCGGGAACACTGAAGCTTTCTTT,CASSTGNTEAFF,NA,TRBJ1-1,TRBV27,NA
TGTGCCAGCAGTTCCCGGCTCCGGGACCTGCACCAGACCCAGTACTTC,CASSSRLRDLHQTQYF,NA,TRBJ2-5,TRBV27,NA
TGTGCCAGCAGCCAAGGCCCGGGAGTGGGCCCAGATACGCAGTATTTT,CASSQGPGVGPDTQYF,NA,TRBJ2-3,TRBV4-2,NA
TGTGCCAGCAGCCATGGCGGGAGGGCCTACAATGAGCAGTTCTTC,CASSHGGRAYNEQFF,TRBD2,TRBJ2-1,TRBV27,NA
TGTGCCAGCAGAACCGGGGGGACTGGGGCCAACGTCCTGACTTTC,CASRTGGTGANVLTF,TRBD2,TRBJ2-6,TRBV6-5,NA
TGTGCCAGCAGCTTAGGAGCGGGAGGGCCCCACGAGCAGTACTTC,CASSLGAGGPHEQYF,TRBD2,TRBJ2-7,TRBV7-3,NA
TGTGCCAGCAGTTTTGGTCCTAGTCTCCCTTACGAGCAGTACTTC,CASSFGPSLPYEQYF,NA,TRBJ2-7,TRBV28,NA
TGTGCCTGGACCCCCATGGCGGGAGGGGCCGGGGGAATCAATGAGCAGTTCTTC,CAWTPMAGGAGGINEQFF,TRBD2,TRBJ2-1,TRBV30,NA
TGTGCCAGCAGTTTTGCTGGGGGGACAGATACGCAGTATTTT,CASSFAGGTDTQYF,NA,TRBJ2-3,TRBV28,once
TGCAGCGTTGGGGGGTACGGGGGCGGCAATCAGCCCCAGCATTTT,CSVGGYGGGNQPQHF,NA,TRBJ1-5,TRBV29-1,NA
TGCGCCAGCAGCCAAGATCGAGGGAGGCCCACCTACGAGCAGTACTTC,CASSQDRGRPTYEQYF,NA,TRBJ2-7,TRBV4-3,NA
TGTGCCAGCAGCTCCACTTCCTACAAGCAGTACTTC,CASSSTSYKQYF,NA,TRBJ2-7,TRBV7-6,NA
TGTGCCAGCAGCTCCGCGGCTGAAGCTTTCTTT,CASSSAAEAFF,NA,TRBJ1-1,TRBV5-6,NA
TGTGCCAGCAGCTTTGGCCTAGCCAACACCGGGGAGCTGTTTTTT,CASSFGLANTGELFF,NA,TRBJ2-2,TRBV7-9,NA
TGTGCCACCAGCAGAGATCGCGGAAGCTCCTACGAGCAGTACTTC,CATSRDRGSSYEQYF,NA,TRBJ2-7,TRBV15,NA
TGCGCCAGCAGCACATTAGCGGGAGGCACAGAGACCCAGTACTTC,CASSTLAGGTETQYF,TRBD2,TRBJ2-5,TRBV5-1,NA
TGTGCCAGCAGCGAGTATAAGCTCCGGGGCGAGCAGTACTTC,CASSEYKLRGEQYF,NA,TRBJ2-7,TRBV6-1,NA
TGTGCCAGCTCTAGTCTCCAGTCTGGGGCCAACGTCCTGACTTTC,CASSSLQSGANVLTF,NA,TRBJ2-6,TRBV27,NA
TGTGCCAGCTCACCACGTGCTAGCACAGATACGCAGTATTTT,CASSPRASTDTQYF,NA,TRBJ2-3,TRBV18,NA
TGTGCCAGCAGCCCTGATTTGGGCTTCGAGCAGTACTTC,CASSPDLGFEQYF,NA,TRBJ2-7,TRBV7-7,NA
TGCAGCGTTGAGGCAGCGAACACTGAAGCTTTCTTT,CSVEAANTEAFF,NA,TRBJ1-1,TRBV29-1,NA
TGCGCCAGCAGCTTGGCTGGACTAGCGGGAGGCAACACCGGGGAGCTGTTTTTT,CASSLAGLAGGNTGELFF,TRBD2,TRBJ2-2,TRBV5-1,NA
TGTGCCAGCAACGACCCGGCGCAGGGGGCCCACGAGCAGTACTTC,CASNDPAQGAHEQYF,TRBD1,TRBJ2-7,TRBV11-2,NA
TGTGCCAGCAGCTTGGTAGCGGGGATCTACGAGCAGTACTTC,CASSLVAGIYEQYF,TRBD2,TRBJ2-7,TRBV11-1,NA
TGTGCCACCAGCAGAACGGTGACAGGGATGGATGGCTACACCTTC,CATSRTVTGMDGYTF,TRBD1,TRBJ1-2,TRBV15,NA
TGTGCCAGCAGCTTAGCCTTGGGCAATGAGCAGTTCTTC,CASSLALGNEQFF,NA,TRBJ2-1,TRBV7-2,NA
TGTGCCAGCAGTGGCAGGGTAGGCGAGACCCAGTACTTC,CASSGRVGETQYF,NA,TRBJ2-5,TRBV2,NA
TGTGCCAGCAGCGCACCAGCGCTCCGGGACAGGGACTACGAGCAGTACTTC,CASSAPALRDRDYEQYF,TRBD1,TRBJ2-7,TRBV28,once
TGTGCCAGCAGCGTAGTGTCTAGCGGGATTTTGAATGAGCAGTTCTTC,CASSVVSSGILNEQFF,TRBD2,TRBJ2-1,TRBV9,NA
TGCGCCAGCAGCCAAGTGGCGGGGGTCGAGACCCAGTACTTC,CASSQVAGVETQYF,TRBD2,TRBJ2-5,TRBV4-1,NA
TGTGCCAGCAGCCTTACATCCTACGAGCAGTACTTC,CASSLTSYEQYF,NA,TRBJ2-7,TRBV25-1,few
TGCGCCAGCAGCTTGGGGGACAAGAACACTGAAGCTTTCTTT,CASSLGDKNTEAFF,NA,TRBJ1-1,TRBV5-1,NA
TGTGCCAGCAGCATGGGACTAGCGTTTTACAATGAGCAGTTCTTC,CASSMGLAFYNEQFF,TRBD2,TRBJ2-1,TRBV7-9,NA